Following are 14 T cell receptor beta chains from one sample sequenced in a study of blood T cells in healthy people across ages. A J-beta primer mix and a sample-barcoded 5' primer were used in a second PCR of roughly 6 to 11 cycles. TCRdb re-called the 5' RACE reads through MiXCR, storing one row per CDR3 protein. The sample holds more than 650,000 distinct CDR3 sequences, roughly 53% seen once. The sequenced sample was blood. All receptors derive from a man of 80 years or more in good health.

This clonotype has a handful of counts. The chain combines TRBV15 with TRBJ2-1; a possible D gene is TRBD1 (6 bases). CDR1 is LNHNV and CDR2 is YYDKDF in the germline V gene (reference sequence). The CDR3 sequence is 15 residues long. V was clipped by 3 bases and J by 0 bases, with 9 bases between them. The CDR3 region is CATSSSRGSYNEQFF. CDR3 coding DNA: TGTGCCACCAGCAGTTCCAGGGGCTCCTACAATGAGCAGTTCTTC.

The sample holds a few counts of this clonotype. The rearrangement joins TRBV21-1 to TRBJ2-5; TRBD1 is the table's D call and was not checked against the DNA. The J call may not be correct, given that the DNA end is closer to TRBJ2-7. TRBV21-1 is a recognized pseudogene. CDR3 length: 16 amino acids. Here the CDR3 reads CASSTGTGDFLSEQYF. The CDR3 DNA follows: TGTGCCAGCAGCACCGGGACAGGGGATTTCCTAAGCGAGCAGTACTTC.

Details on this clonotype: A junction end diverges from the germline sequence, so it may reflect a read error. The chain combines TRBV29-1 with TRBJ2-5, with 8 nucleotides matching TRBD1. The CDR3 is 12 amino acids. Germline CDR1 reads SQVTM; CDR2 reads ANQGSEA. CDR3 nucleotides: TGCAGCGGGGGGACAGGTCAAGAGACCCGGTACTTC. Translated: CSGGTGQETRYF.

This clonotype was found a few times. The chain combines TRBV5-1 with TRBJ2-7, with 12 bases matching TRBD1. CDR1 and CDR2 (germline): SGHRS, YFSETQ. The CDR3 is made up of 15 amino acids. The J segment lost 4 bases and the V segment lost 4 bases, leaving 6 bases of the junction unmatched. For the CDR3, the DNA is TGCGCCAGCAGCGGAGGGACAGGGGGCATGTACGAGCAGTACTTC. Its protein product is CASSGGTGGMYEQYF. Supplemented by reference TRBV5-1 and TRBJ2-7, the full variable domain reads KAGVTQTPRYLIKTRGQQVTLSCSPISGHRSVSWYQQTPGQGLQFLFEYFSETQRNKGNFPGRFSGRQFSNSRSEMNVSTLELGDSALYLCASSGGTGGMYEQYFGPGTRLTVT.

The chain employs TRBV2 and TRBJ2-3, with TRBD1 as a possible D gene (5 bases). The CDR3 loop spans 15 amino acids. Trimming stripped 4 bases from V and 4 bases from J, with 15 bases between. Germline V gene sequence: CDR1 SNHLY, CDR2 FYNNEI. This chain's CDR3 is CASSGRRQGSDTQYF. Written as DNA, the CDR3 is TGTGCCAGCAGTGGTCGTCGGCAGGGCTCAGATACGCAGTATTTT.

This chain links TRBV11-2 with TRBJ2-6; 7 bases line up with TRBD1. The CDR3 runs 16 residues. J lost 4 bases, V lost 2 bases, and 5 bases had no gene match. Germline lookup yields CDR1 SGHAT and CDR2 FQNNGV. The DNA for the CDR3 is TGTGCCAGCAGCTTATACCAGGGGGTCGGGGCCAACGTCCTGACTTTC. Residues: CASSLYQGVGANVLTF.

The chain joins TRBV6-6 to TRBJ2-7; D is perhaps TRBD1 (5 bases). Germline CDR1 reads MNHNY; CDR2 reads SVGAGI (reference sequence). V was cut by 1 base and J by 3 bases, with 7 bases left in between. This CDR3 is 13 amino acids long. This CDR3 reads CASSYWTSYEQYF. CDR3 nucleotides: TGTGCCAGCAGTTACTGGACAAGCTACGAGCAGTACTTC.

This clonotype is a singleton in its sample. This chain links TRBV20-1 with TRBJ1-2; D is possibly TRBD1 (6 bases). This CDR3 is built from 14 residues. Germline V gives CDR1 DFQATT, CDR2 SNEGSKA (reference sequence). Trimming pared 6 bases from V and 7 bases from J, leaving 21 bases between. The chain's CDR3 is CSASLGGVGGGYTF. CDR3 nucleotides: TGCAGTGCCTCTCTAGGGGGAGTCGGTGGTGGCTACACCTTC.

This chain links TRBV6-2 or TRBV6-3 with TRBJ2-7; D not certain. Deletions cut 0 bases from V and 6 bases from J, with 12 bases between. From germline, CDR1 is MNHEY and CDR2 SVGEGT. This CDR3 contains 14 residues. Here the CDR3 reads CASSYSNIASEQYF. The CDR3 DNA reads as TGTGCCAGCAGTTACTCGAATATCGCCTCCGAGCAGTACTTC.

The chain joins TRBV7-2 to TRBJ2-5; 9 bases agree with TRBD2. This CDR3 is built from 16 residues. V was pared by 3 bases and J by 1 base, with 6 bases of the junction left unmatched. Germline values: CDR1 SGHTA, CDR2 FQGNSA. In DNA form, the CDR3 reads TGTGCCAGCAGCTTGGTAGCGGGAGAGATCCAAGAGACCCAGTACTTC. Protein: CASSLVAGEIQETQYF.

This clonotype has more than one count but fewer than ten. The chain uses TRBV5-5 and TRBJ2-7, with D hard to call. The CDR3 is made up of 15 amino acids. CDR1 is SGHKS and CDR2 is YYEKEE in the germline V gene (reference sequence). V gave up 1 base and J gave up 0 bases, with 11 bases separating them. The CDR3 region is CASSLRSWASYEQYF. CDR3 in DNA: TGTGCCAGCAGCTTGAGAAGCTGGGCCTCCTACGAGCAGTACTTC.

This chain uses TRBV15 with TRBJ2-7; a weak D match, TRBD2 (6 bases). The V end was cut by 0 bases, the J end by 7 bases, with 13 bases between. Germline V gene sequence: CDR1 LNHNV, CDR2 YYDKDF (reference sequence). The CDR3 spans 14 residues. The CDR3 coding sequence is TGTGCCACCAGCAGAGATCGTAGCGGCAATGAGCAGTACTTC. It encodes CATSRDRSGNEQYF.

The chain uses TRBV2 and TRBJ1-2; a possible D gene is TRBD1 (5 bases). CDR3 length equals 12 residues. The germline gives CDR1 SNHLY, CDR2 FYNNEI. Trimming left V 7 bases short and J 4 bases short, with 10 bases between. The CDR3: CASTYGTYGYTF. DNA for the CDR3: TGTGCCAGCACGTATGGGACCTATGGCTACACCTTC.

The chain is built from TRBV12-3 or TRBV12-4 and TRBJ2-5, with D tentatively TRBD1 or TRBD2 (5 bases each). The CDR3 has 13 amino acids. V was clipped by 4 bases and J by 11 bases, with 17 bases between them. The DNA of the CDR3 is TGTGCCAGCAGTTCCCACCGTAGGGGAGAGCAGTACTTC. Its protein product is CASSSHRRGEQYF.